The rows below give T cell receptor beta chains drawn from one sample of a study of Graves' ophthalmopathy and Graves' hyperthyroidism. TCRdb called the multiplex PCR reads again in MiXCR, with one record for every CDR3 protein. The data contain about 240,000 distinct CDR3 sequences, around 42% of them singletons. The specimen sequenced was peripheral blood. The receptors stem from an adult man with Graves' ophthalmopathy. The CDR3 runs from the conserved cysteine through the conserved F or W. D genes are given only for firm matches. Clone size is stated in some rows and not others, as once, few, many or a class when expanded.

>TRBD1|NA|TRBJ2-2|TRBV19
TGTGCCGGAGGGGACAGGAGGAACACCGGGGAGCTGTTTTTT
CAGGDRRNTGELFF
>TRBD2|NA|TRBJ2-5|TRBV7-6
TGTGCCAGCAGCTCCACTAGGCGGGGGGGCCCGGAGACCCAGTACTTC
CASSSTRRGGPETQYF
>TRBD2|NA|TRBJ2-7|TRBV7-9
TGTGCCAGCAGGTCTCTAGCGGCAGGAAGCTCCTACGAGCAGTACTTC
CASRSLAAGSSYEQYF
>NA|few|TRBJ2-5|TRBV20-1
TGCAGTGCTAGGGAACAGGACCAAGAGACCCAGTACTTC
CSAREQDQETQYF
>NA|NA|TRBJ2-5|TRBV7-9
TGTGCCAGCAGCCCCCTAGAGGTGGAGACCCAGTACTTC
CASSPLEVETQYF
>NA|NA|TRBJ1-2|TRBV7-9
TGTGCCACCTCCAGGGCCACCGGCAGGGGCTATGGCTACACCTTC
CATSRATGRGYGYTF
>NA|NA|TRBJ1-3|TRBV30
TGTGCCTGGAGTACCGGGGCCGGTGGAAACACCATATATTTT
CAWSTGAGGNTIYF
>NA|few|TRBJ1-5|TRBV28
TGTGCCAGCAGGCCGACAGGTAACAATCAGCCCCAGCATTTT
CASRPTGNNQPQHF
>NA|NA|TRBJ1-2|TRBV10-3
TGTGCCATCAGTGGTTTACAGGGTGGCGATGGCTACACCTTC
CAISGLQGGDGYTF
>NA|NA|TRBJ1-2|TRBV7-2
TGTGCCAGCACCCCCCGGGCGGAAGCTAACTATGGCTACACCTTC
CASTPRAEANYGYTF
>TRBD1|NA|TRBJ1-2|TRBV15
TGTGCCACCAGCAGAGGACAGGGGGACTATGGCTACACCTTC
CATSRGQGDYGYTF
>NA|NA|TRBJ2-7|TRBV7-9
TGTGCCAGCAGCTTACCTCAGGGCTACGAGCAGTACTTC
CASSLPQGYEQYF
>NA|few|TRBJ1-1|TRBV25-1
TGTGCCAGCAGTGAACACGGGGGGAACACTGAAGCTTTCTTT
CASSEHGGNTEAFF
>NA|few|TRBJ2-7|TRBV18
TGTGCCAGCTCACCAGTCGGGAACGAGCAGTACTTC
CASSPVGNEQYF
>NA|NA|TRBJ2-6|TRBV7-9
TGTGCCAGCAGCTTAGAGACCCTCTCTGGGGCCAACGTCCTGACTTTC
CASSLETLSGANVLTF
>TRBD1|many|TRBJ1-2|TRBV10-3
TGTGCCATCAGTGAAGGGGACAGGGATGGCTACACCTTC
CAISEGDRDGYTF
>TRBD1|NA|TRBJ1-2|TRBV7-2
TGTGCCAGCAGCTTACGAGGACAGGGTAATGGCTACACCTTC
CASSLRGQGNGYTF
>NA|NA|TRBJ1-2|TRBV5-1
TGCGCCAGCAGCTCTCCTACCTTTCCGGGACTCCGGCGGACTGGCCACACCTTC
CASSSPTFPGLRRTGHTF
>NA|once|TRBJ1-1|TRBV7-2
TGTGCCAGCAGCTTAGGAGGGACGGGCACTGAAGCTTTCTTT
CASSLGGTGTEAFF
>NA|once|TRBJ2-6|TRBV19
TGTGCCAGTAGAGCTACGGATTCTTCTGGGGCCAACGTCCTGACTTTC
CASRATDSSGANVLTF
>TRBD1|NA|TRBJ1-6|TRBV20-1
TGCAGTGCGGTACAGGGGGCGGATAATTCACCCCTCCACTTT
CSAVQGADNSPLHF
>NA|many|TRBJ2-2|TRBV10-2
TGCGCCAGCAGTGTAGGGTCGGGGAGTGTGCTGTTTTTT
CASSVGSGSVLFF
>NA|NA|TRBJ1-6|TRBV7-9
TGTGCCAGCAGCTTGGGGGGGCTCGGTTCACCCCTCCACTTT
CASSLGGLGSPLHF
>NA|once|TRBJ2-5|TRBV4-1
TGCGCCAGCAGCCAAGCGCTGACACATAGCCCTCAAGAGACCCAGTACTTC
CASSQALTHSPQETQYF
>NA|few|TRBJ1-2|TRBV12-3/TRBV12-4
TGTGCCAGCAGTTTGGGGAGGGGAGATGGCTACACCTTC
CASSLGRGDGYTF
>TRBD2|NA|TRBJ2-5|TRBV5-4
TGTGCCAGCACCGGGGGGGGAGCGGGAACGGAGACCCAGTACTTC
CASTGGGAGTETQYF
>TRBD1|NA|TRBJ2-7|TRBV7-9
TGTGCCAGCAGGGGGACAGGGCCCTACGAGCAGTACTTC
CASRGTGPYEQYF
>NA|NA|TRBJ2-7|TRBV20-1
TGCAGTGCTAGAGTGCCGGCTGGACACGCATCCTACGAGCAGTACTTC
CSARVPAGHASYEQYF
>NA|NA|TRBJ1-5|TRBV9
TGTGCCAGCAGCCAAGACTTGAGCAATCAGCCCCAGCATTTT
CASSQDLSNQPQHF
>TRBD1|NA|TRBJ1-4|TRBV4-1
TGCGCCAGCAGCCAAGGACAGGGGGGCAATGAAAAACTGTTTTTT
CASSQGQGGNEKLFF
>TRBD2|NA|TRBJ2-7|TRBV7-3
TGTGCCAGCAGCCAGACTAGCGGAGGCGGGGAGCAGTACTTC
CASSQTSGGGEQYF
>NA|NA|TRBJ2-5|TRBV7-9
TGTGCCAGCAGCTCCCTCGATACTCGGCAACCCCAAGAGACCCAGTACTTC
CASSSLDTRQPQETQYF
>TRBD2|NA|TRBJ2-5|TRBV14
TGTGCCAGCAGCCAAGGACTAGCTGAGACCCAGTACTTC
CASSQGLAETQYF
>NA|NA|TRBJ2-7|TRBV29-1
TGCAGCGTTGACGGTCAGGGGTCCTCCTACGAGCAGTACTTC
CSVDGQGSSYEQYF
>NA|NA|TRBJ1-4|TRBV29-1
TGCAGCGCCAGCGACCAAGGACTGTTTTTT
CSASDQGLFF
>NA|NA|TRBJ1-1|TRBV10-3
TGTGCCGTCAGTGACGTGCAAAAAGCCACTGAAGCTTTCTTT
CAVSDVQKATEAFF
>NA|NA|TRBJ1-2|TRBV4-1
TGCGCCAGCAGCCAAGATATGGGAGGTGGCTACACCTTC
CASSQDMGGGYTF
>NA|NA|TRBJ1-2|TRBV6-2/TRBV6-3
TGTGCCAGCAGTGGAATTCTCTATGGCTACACCTTC
CASSGILYGYTF
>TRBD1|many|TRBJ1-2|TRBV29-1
TGCAGCGTTGGACAGGGGGGGTATGGCTACACCTTC
CSVGQGGYGYTF
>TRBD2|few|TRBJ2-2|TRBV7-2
TGTGCCAGCAGCGGGACTAGCGGGAGGATCACCGGGGAGCTGTTTTTT
CASSGTSGRITGELFF
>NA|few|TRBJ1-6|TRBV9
TGTGCCAGCAGCCAGTGGGGGACCCTCCACTTT
CASSQWGTLHF
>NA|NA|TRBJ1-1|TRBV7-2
TGTGCCAGCAGTTTTGACCTCATGAACACTGAAGCTTTCTTT
CASSFDLMNTEAFF
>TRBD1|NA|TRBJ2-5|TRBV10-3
TGTGCCAGCAGTGAAGCAACAGGGGGTCAAGAGACCCAGTACTTC
CASSEATGGQETQYF
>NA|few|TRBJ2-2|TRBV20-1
TGCAGTGCTAAGGACAGTGACACCGGGGAGCTGTTTTTT
CSAKDSDTGELFF
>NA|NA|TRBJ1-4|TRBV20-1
TGCAGTGCTAGTGAGGGGGGAAATGAAAAACTGTTTTTT
CSASEGGNEKLFF